Listed here are 3 T cell receptor beta chains from one sample, sequenced in a study of graft-versus-host responses after intestinal transplantation. Only in-frame clones appear in the TCRdb table, and some are missing; sequencing was by immunoSEQ multiplex PCR. The table includes tens of thousands of clones, roughly 90% detected once. To release intraepithelial and lamina propria lymphocytes, the graft tissue was processed. Specimen: ileum tissue, collected 350 to 400 days after transplant. These TCRs come from a human patient who received an intestinal transplant, so some T cells may come from the graft donor.

This chain joins TRBV5-1 and TRBJ1-2, with D possibly being TRBD1 (6 bases). V gave up 3 bases and J gave up 2 bases, with 8 bases separating them. This CDR3 has 13 amino acids. Germline CDR1 SGHRS, CDR2 YFSETQ. The CDR3 protein is CASSSQGNYGYTF. The CDR3 coding sequence is TGCGCCAGCAGCTCGCAGGGGAACTATGGCTACACCTTC. Full variable domain (rest looked up from reference TRBV5-1 and TRBJ1-2): KAGVTQTPRYLIKTRGQQVTLSCSPISGHRSVSWYQQTPGQGLQFLFEYFSETQRNKGNFPGRFSGRQFSNSRSEMNVSTLELGDSALYLCASSSQGNYGYTFGSGTRLTVV.

The chain is built from TRBV19 and TRBJ1-2; 8 nucleotides match TRBD1. The CDR3 is made up of 15 amino acids. The V and J ends lost 5 bases and 2 bases, in that order; junction bases with no gene match: 7. Germline CDR1 reads LNHDA; CDR2 reads SQIVND (reference sequence). CDR3 coding DNA: TGTGCCAGTAGTCGAGCGGCAGGGGGCAACTATGGCTACACCTTC. This encodes CASSRAAGGNYGYTF.

The V call is TRBV2, the J call TRBJ2-1; 11 nucleotides align to TRBD1. The germline CDR1 and CDR2 sequences are SNHLY and FYNNEI. This CDR3 comprises 14 residues. The V and J ends lost 6 bases and 6 bases, in that order; junction bases with no gene match: 4. CDR3 residues: CASRAGTGGNEQFF. The CDR3 DNA reads as TGTGCCAGCAGGGCCGGGACAGGGGGCAATGAGCAGTTCTTC.